These T cell receptor beta chains were read from a single sample in a study of metastatic and nonmetastatic thyroid tumors. Via MiXCR, TCRdb re-called the PCR reads. This table holds 20,000 to 30,000 clones, more than 20% found once. The sequencing input was tumor tissue. The receptors were gathered from a male donor with papillary thyroid cancer or a benign thyroid nodule (not recorded which). Some clones in this sample may be carry-over from other donors' samples. Each CDR3 is given with its conserved first and last residue. The D gene is left open where the match is weak. Clone size appears in some rows only: once, few, many, or a class for an expanded clone.

D: NA; J: TRBJ2-2; V: TRBV28; size: few; DNA: TGTGCCAGCAGCAAATCCGTGACACAAAACACCGGGGAGCTGTTTTTT; CDR3: CASSKSVTQNTGELFF
D: TRBD2; J: TRBJ2-7; V: TRBV19; size: many; DNA: TGTGCCAGTAGTACTAGCGGGAGCTCCTACGAGCAGTACTTC; CDR3: CASSTSGSSYEQYF
D: NA; J: TRBJ2-7; V: TRBV7-9; size: medium-sized; DNA: TGTGCCAGCAGCTTAGGGGGCTGGTACGAGCAGTACTTC; CDR3: CASSLGGWYEQYF
D: NA; J: TRBJ2-7; V: TRBV20-1; size: NA; DNA: TGCAGTGCTAGTTACGTAGGGTTAGACGAGCAGTACTTC; CDR3: CSASYVGLDEQYF
D: TRBD2; J: TRBJ2-1; V: TRBV2; size: many; DNA: TGTGCCAGCAGTGTCGGGGGACTAGCCCACAATGAGCAGTTCTTC; CDR3: CASSVGGLAHNEQFF
D: NA; J: TRBJ2-7; V: TRBV3-1; size: many; DNA: TGTGCCAGCAGCGCAGTTTTTAGCTCCTACGAGCAGTACTTC; CDR3: CASSAVFSSYEQYF
D: TRBD1; J: TRBJ1-2; V: TRBV28; size: NA; DNA: TGTGCCAGCAGTCCCCGGCGAGGGGGCGCCCCTGACTATGGCTACACCTTC; CDR3: CASSPRRGGAPDYGYTF
D: TRBD2; J: TRBJ2-7; V: TRBV28; size: NA; DNA: TGTGCCAACGGTTCCCCGGGACTAGCGGGAGTCGAGCAGTACTTC; CDR3: CANGSPGLAGVEQYF
D: NA; J: TRBJ2-7; V: TRBV18; size: many; DNA: TGTGCCAGCTCACCAGAATACGAGCAGTACTTC; CDR3: CASSPEYEQYF
D: TRBD2; J: TRBJ2-2; V: TRBV5-1; size: many; DNA: TGCGCCAGCACCTTAGGGACTACCTACACCGGGGAGCTGTTTTTT; CDR3: CASTLGTTYTGELFF
D: TRBD2; J: TRBJ2-1; V: TRBV19; size: many; DNA: TGTGCCACCTCGATCGGACTAGCAGATGAGCAGTTCTTC; CDR3: CATSIGLADEQFF
D: NA; J: TRBJ2-5; V: TRBV6-1; size: many; DNA: TGTGCCAGCAGTCCGACTCTTCAAGAGACCCAGTACTTC; CDR3: CASSPTLQETQYF
D: NA; J: TRBJ2-3; V: TRBV6-1; size: many; DNA: TGTGCCAGCAGTGAAGCCTATGGACCATTCACAGATACGCAGTATTTT; CDR3: CASSEAYGPFTDTQYF
D: NA; J: TRBJ2-3; V: TRBV7-2; size: NA; DNA: TGTGCCAGTAGTATGGGCAGGGAAACAGATACGCAGTATTTT; CDR3: CASSMGRETDTQYF
D: NA; J: TRBJ2-7; V: TRBV18; size: many; DNA: TGTGCCAGCTCACCACCTACGGGAGCCCCCTACGAGCAGTACTTC; CDR3: CASSPPTGAPYEQYF
D: NA; J: TRBJ1-5; V: TRBV19; size: medium-sized; DNA: TGTGCCAGTAACCTAGGGGCCATAGGTCAGCCCCAGCATTTT; CDR3: CASNLGAIGQPQHF
D: NA; J: TRBJ2-7; V: TRBV19; size: few; DNA: TGTGCCACCTCGACAGCGACCTACGAGCAGTACTTC; CDR3: CATSTATYEQYF
D: TRBD1; J: TRBJ1-5; V: TRBV28; size: many; DNA: TGTGCCAGCAGACCACCGGGGACAGGCCTCAATCAGCCCCAGCATTTT; CDR3: CASRPPGTGLNQPQHF
D: NA; J: TRBJ2-2; V: TRBV9; size: many; DNA: TGTGCCAGCAGCGTAGGACACGGGGAGCTGTTTTTT; CDR3: CASSVGHGELFF
D: TRBD1; J: TRBJ1-1; V: TRBV5-5; size: NA; DNA: TGTGCCAGCAGCTTACAGGGGGCTGTTATTTCCCCTGAAGCTTTCTTT; CDR3: CASSLQGAVISPEAFF
D: NA; J: TRBJ2-2; V: TRBV4-1; size: many; DNA: TGCGCCAGCAGCCGTGTAGGCCAGGGGCTCGGGGAGCTGTTTTTT; CDR3: CASSRVGQGLGELFF
D: NA; J: TRBJ2-7; V: TRBV6-1; size: NA; DNA: TGTGCCAGCAGAGAACGGCAGGGCACCTACGAGCAGTACTTC; CDR3: CASRERQGTYEQYF